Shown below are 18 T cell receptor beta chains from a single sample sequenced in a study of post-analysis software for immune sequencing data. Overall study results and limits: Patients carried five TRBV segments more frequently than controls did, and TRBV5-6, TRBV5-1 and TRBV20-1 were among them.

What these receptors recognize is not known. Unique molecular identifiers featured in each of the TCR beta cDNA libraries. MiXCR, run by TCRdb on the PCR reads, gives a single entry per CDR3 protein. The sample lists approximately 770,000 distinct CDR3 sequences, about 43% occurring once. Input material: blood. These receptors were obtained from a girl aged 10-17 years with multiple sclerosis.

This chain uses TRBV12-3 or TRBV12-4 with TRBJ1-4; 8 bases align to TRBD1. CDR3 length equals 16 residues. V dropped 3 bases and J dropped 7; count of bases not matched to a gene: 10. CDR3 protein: CASSFVQGAVGEKLFF. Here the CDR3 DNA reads TGTGCCAGCAGTTTCGTCCAGGGGGCGGTTGGTGAAAAACTGTTTTTT.

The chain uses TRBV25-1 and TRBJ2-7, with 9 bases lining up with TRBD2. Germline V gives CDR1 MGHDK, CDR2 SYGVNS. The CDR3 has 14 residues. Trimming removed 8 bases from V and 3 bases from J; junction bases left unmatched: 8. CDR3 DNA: TGTGCCAGCGGGGGGAGCGGGAGGCTCTACGAGCAGTACTTC. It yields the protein CASGGSGRLYEQYF.

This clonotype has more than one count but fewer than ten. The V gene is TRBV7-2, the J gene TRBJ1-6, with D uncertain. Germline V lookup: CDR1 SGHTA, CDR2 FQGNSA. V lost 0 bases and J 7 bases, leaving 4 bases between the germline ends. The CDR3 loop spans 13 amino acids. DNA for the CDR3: TGTGCCAGCAGCTTAGCAAAGAATTCACCCCTCCACTTT. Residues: CASSLAKNSPLHF.

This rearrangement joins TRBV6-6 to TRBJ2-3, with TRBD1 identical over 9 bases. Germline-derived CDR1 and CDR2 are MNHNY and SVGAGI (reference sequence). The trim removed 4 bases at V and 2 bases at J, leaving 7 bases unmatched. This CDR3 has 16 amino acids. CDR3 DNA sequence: TGTGCCAGCAGTTCTAACAGGGGGCTGGTCACAGATACGCAGTATTTT. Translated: CASSSNRGLVTDTQYF.

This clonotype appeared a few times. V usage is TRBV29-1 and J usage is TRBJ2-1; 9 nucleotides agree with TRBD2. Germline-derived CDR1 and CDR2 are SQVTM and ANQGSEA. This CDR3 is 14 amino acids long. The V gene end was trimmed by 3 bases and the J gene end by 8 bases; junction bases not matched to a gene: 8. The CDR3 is CSVDSRQRGDEQFF. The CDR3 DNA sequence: TGCAGCGTTGACTCGCGGCAGCGGGGGGATGAGCAGTTCTTC.

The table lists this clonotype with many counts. CDR3 DNA sequence: TGTGCCAGCAGTTACAGGACTAGCGGGAACAATGAGCAGTTCTTC. Its translation is CASSYRTSGNNEQFF. The rearrangement joins TRBV6-2 or TRBV6-3 to TRBJ2-1; 12 bases map to TRBD2. Trimming at V came to 2 bases and at J to 5 bases, leaving 1 base not matched to a gene. From germline, CDR1 is MNHEY and CDR2 SVGEGT. The CDR3 sequence is 15 residues long.

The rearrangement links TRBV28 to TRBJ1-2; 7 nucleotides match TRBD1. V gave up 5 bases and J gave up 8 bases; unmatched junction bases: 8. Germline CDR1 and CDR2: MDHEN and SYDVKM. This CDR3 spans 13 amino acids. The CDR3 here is CASSTTGEGGYTF. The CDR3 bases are TGTGCCAGCAGTACCACAGGGGAAGGGGGCTACACCTTC.

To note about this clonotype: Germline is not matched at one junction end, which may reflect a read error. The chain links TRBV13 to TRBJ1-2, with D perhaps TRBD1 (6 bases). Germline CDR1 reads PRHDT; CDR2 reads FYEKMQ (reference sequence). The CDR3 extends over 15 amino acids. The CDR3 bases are TGTGCCAGTAGCTTAGGTCAGGGGTTCAACTATGGCTACACCTTC. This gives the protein CASSLGQGFNYGYTF.

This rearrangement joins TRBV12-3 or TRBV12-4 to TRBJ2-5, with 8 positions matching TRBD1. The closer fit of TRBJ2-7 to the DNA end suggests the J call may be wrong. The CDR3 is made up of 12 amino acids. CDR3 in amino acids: CASSPQGGEQYF. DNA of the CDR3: TGTGCCAGCAGTCCACAGGGGGGCGAGCAGTACTTC.

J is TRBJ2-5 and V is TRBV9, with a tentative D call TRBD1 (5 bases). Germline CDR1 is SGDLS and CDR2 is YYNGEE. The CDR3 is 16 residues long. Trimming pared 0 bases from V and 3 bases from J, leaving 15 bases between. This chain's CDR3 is CASSVGAGSAEETQYF. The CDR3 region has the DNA TGTGCCAGCAGCGTAGGTGCAGGGTCGGCGGAAGAGACCCAGTACTTC.

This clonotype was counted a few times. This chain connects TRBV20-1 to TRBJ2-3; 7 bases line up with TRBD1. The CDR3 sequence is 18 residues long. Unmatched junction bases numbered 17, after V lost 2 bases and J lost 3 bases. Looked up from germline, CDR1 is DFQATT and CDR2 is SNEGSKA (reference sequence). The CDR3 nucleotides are TGCAGTGCTAGACGAATCCTCCAAGACAGGGATGGAACAGATACGCAGTATTTT. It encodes CSARRILQDRDGTDTQYF.

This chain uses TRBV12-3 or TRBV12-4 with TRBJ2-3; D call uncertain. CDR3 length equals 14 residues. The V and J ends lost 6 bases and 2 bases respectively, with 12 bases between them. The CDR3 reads CASRAPGDTDTQYF. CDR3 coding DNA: TGTGCCAGCAGGGCCCCTGGGGACACAGATACGCAGTATTTT.

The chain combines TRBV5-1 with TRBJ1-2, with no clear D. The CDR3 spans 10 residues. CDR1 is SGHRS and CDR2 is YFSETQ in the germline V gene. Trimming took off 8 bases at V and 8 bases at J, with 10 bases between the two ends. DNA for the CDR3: TGCGCCAGTCCCCCGGAAGGCTACACCTTC. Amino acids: CASPPEGYTF.

In DNA form, the CDR3 reads TGTGCCAGCACGTCCTCCGGCGGAGATACGCAGTATTTT. Its protein product is CASTSSGGDTQYF. The chain carries TRBV6-5 and TRBJ2-3, with unresolved D. The CDR3 consists of 13 residues. V lost 7 bases and J lost 5, with 13 bases in between. Germline assignment: CDR1 MNHEY and CDR2 SVGAGI.

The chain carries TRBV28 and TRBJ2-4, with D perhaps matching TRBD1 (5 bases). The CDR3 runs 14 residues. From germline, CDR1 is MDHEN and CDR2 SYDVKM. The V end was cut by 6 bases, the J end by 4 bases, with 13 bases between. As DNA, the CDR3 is TGTGCCAGCAGCCCTGACAGTGTAAAAAACATTCAGTACTTC. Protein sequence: CASSPDSVKNIQYF.

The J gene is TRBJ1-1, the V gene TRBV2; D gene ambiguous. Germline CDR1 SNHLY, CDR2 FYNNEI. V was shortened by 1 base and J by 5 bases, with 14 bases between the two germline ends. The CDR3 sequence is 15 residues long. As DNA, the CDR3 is TGTGCCAGCAGTGAAGAACAGACCCCGGGGACTGAAGCTTTCTTT. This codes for CASSEEQTPGTEAFF.

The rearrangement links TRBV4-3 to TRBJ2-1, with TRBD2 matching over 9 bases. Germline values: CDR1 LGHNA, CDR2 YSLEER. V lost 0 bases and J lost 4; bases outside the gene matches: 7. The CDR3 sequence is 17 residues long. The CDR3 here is CASSQEISGSRYNEQFF. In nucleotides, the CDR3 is TGCGCCAGCAGCCAAGAAATTAGCGGGAGCAGGTACAATGAGCAGTTCTTC.

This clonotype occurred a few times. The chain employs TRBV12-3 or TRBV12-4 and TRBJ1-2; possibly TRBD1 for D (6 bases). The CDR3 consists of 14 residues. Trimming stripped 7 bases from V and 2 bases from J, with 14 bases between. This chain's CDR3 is CASTKDSRNYGYTF. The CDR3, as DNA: TGTGCCAGCACTAAGGACAGTAGGAACTATGGCTACACCTTC.